This TCR beta chain was sequenced during a study of T cells after yellow fever vaccination. In the study overall: Each low-cell-number fraction was prepared by means of SMART-Seq v4 Ultra Low Input. Study-wide points: In post-booster samples, most primary-vaccination clones reappeared (approximately 96% CD4, roughly 89% CD8). By day 5 rather than day 15, the secondary response had peaked, though it was weaker.

Production of TCR cDNA was by 5'RACE template switching, which also added a universal primer site and UMIs. TCRdb re-analysed the 5' RACE reads in MiXCR, keeping a single row per CDR3 protein. There are 300,000 to 400,000 distinct CDR3 sequences in the sample; roughly an eighth occur only once, and 3% to 4% lies in the top ten. On this clonotype: Its antigen is undetermined.

This CDR3 contains 17 residues. CDR1 and CDR2 (germline): LNHDA, SQIVND (reference sequence). Trimming removed 10 bases from V and 3 bases from J; junction bases left unmatched: 17. V and J are TRBV19 and TRBJ2-1; 8 nucleotides agree with TRBD2. Specimen: CD4+ T cells sorted from PBMCs, collected 15 days after the yellow fever booster vaccination. The clonotype was recovered from a man aged 18-30 years who received the YFV17D yellow fever vaccine. This chain's CDR3 is CAIDTPRGGILYNEQFF. The DNA of the CDR3 is TGTGCCATCGACACCCCCCGGGGGGGGATCCTCTACAATGAGCAGTTCTTC.